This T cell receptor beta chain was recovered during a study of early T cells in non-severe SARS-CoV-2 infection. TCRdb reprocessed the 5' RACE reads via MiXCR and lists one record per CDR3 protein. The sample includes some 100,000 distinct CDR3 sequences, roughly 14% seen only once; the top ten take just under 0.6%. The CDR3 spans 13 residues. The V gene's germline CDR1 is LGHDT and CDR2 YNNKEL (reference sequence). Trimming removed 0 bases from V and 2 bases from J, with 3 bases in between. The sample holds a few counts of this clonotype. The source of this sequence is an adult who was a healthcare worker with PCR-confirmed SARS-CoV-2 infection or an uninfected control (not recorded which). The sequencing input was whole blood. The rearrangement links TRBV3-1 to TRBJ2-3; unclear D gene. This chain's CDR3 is CASSQDHTDTQYF. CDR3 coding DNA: TGTGCCAGCAGCCAAGATCACACAGATACGCAGTATTTT.